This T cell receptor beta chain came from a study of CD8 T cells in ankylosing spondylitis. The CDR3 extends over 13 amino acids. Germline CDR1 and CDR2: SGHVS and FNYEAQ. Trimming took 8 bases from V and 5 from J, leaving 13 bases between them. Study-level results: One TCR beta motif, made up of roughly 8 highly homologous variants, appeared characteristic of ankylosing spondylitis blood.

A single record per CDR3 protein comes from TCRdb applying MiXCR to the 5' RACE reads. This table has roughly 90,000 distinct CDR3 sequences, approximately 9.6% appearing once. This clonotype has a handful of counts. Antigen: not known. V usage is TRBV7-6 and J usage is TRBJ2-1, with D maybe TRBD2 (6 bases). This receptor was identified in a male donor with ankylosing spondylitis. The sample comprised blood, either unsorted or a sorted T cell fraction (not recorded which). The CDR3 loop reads CASERRGDNEQFF. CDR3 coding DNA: TGTGCCAGCGAGAGGCGCGGGGACAATGAGCAGTTCTTC. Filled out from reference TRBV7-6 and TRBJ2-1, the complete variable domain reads GAGVSQSPRYKVTKRGQDVALRCDPISGHVSLYWYRQALGQGPEFLTYFNYEAQQDKSGLPNDRFSAERPEGSISTLTIQRTEQRDSAMYRCASERRGDNEQFFGPGTRLTVL.